This T cell receptor (beta chain) appears in the sequencing data of a study of T cell responses to AZD1222 COVID-19 vaccine. TCRdb keeps only in-frame clones here, not all; method: immunoSEQ multiplex PCR. The profile shows some 200,000 clones, about 93% of them singletons. For this clone: The antigen remains undetermined.

Study findings and constraints: Just a handful of AZD1222 recipients tested seropositive at baseline.

The CDR3 is 15 residues long. V was trimmed by 5 bases and J by 5 bases, leaving 21 bases between them. The germline V gene encodes CDR1 SQVTM and CDR2 ANQGSEA. The specimen was peripheral blood, collected on day 0 of MenACWY control vaccination. The source of this sequence is an adult in good health. This sequence joins TRBV29-1 and TRBJ2-5; D may be TRBD2 (5 bases). For the CDR3, the DNA is TGCAGCGTTATACGAGGGCTTCAATTCGTCGAGACCCAGTACTTC. This encodes CSVIRGLQFVETQYF.